A single T cell receptor beta chain is shown here with its context. The antigen is unknown. Generation of TCR beta cDNA was performed by 5'RACE template switching incorporating UMIs. TCRdb derives one entry per CDR3 protein from the 5' RACE reads, leaving out DNA. The table lists roughly 300,000 distinct CDR3 sequences, with about 4% in the top ten. This record belongs to a study of T cells expressing NK-cell markers. In the study overall: With respect to HCMV, seven of the eight sequenced donors were seropositive, and one was seronegative. Regarding the study as a whole: A few donors' CD3+CD56-NKG2C+ cells were dominated by the same clonotypes.

Material for sequencing was blood T cells: a sorted CD56 or NKG2C T cell subset, CD4+ or CD8+ T cells, or bulk PBMC T cells (not recorded which). The receptor was derived from a woman between 18 and 69 years old in good health.

This CDR3 is CASSQGHEGDTQYF. The genes are TRBV3-1 and TRBJ2-3; the D gene TCRdb calls, TRBD2, cannot be checked with no DNA. The CDR3 has 14 residues. Germline V lookup: CDR1 LGHDT, CDR2 YNNKEL (reference sequence).